These 28 T cell receptor beta chains came from one sample sequenced in a study of CD8+ T cells in alopecia areata. The sample's treatment: oral pan-JAK inhibitor, 5-10 mg twice daily. Sequencing relied on a cDNA template that was reverse transcribed from extracted RNA. Assay: immunoSEQ multiplex PCR; the TCRdb copy retains only in-frame clones and omits some. This sample carries around 140,000 clones, about 88% of them seen once, and the ten largest clones take over 10%. The sample here was CD8+ T cells sorted from blood, taken at week 4, from a patient treated with tofacitinib. All receptors derive from a human donor with alopecia areata.

The gene calls are TRBV15 and TRBJ2-2; D is undetermined. Deletions cut 11 bases from V and 8 bases from J, with 6 bases between. The CDR3 spans 9 residues. CDR1 is LNHNV and CDR2 is YYDKDF in the germline V gene (reference sequence). The CDR3 coding sequence is TGTGCCGCGGAGGGGGAGCTGTTTTTT. This sequence encodes CAAEGELFF.

The rearrangement joins TRBV4-1 to TRBJ2-7; tentative D call: TRBD2 (5 bases). The length of the CDR3 is 12 residues. The germline V and J ends were trimmed by 1 base and 6 bases, with 7 bases remaining between them. The germline CDR1 and CDR2 sequences are MGHRA and YSYEKL. This chain's CDR3 is CASSQGGAEQYF. CDR3 nucleotides: TGCGCCAGCAGCCAAGGGGGAGCCGAGCAGTACTTC.

This rearrangement joins TRBV7-8 to TRBJ2-7; D gene uncertain. V was clipped by 1 base and J by 6 bases, with 7 bases between them. The V gene's germline CDR1 is SGHVS and CDR2 FQNEAQ. The CDR3 covers 12 residues. The CDR3 spells CASSLEGGEQYF. In DNA form, the CDR3 reads TGTGCCAGCAGCTTAGAGGGCGGCGAGCAGTACTTC.

The V gene is TRBV27, the J gene TRBJ2-3, with D hard to call. Trimming removed 3 bases from V and 0 bases from J, with 7 bases in between. Per germline, CDR1 MNHEY and CDR2 SMNVEV (reference sequence). CDR3 length: 14 residues. This CDR3 is CASSLAESTDTQYF. The CDR3 DNA is TGTGCCAGCAGTTTGGCAGAAAGCACAGATACGCAGTATTTT.

The chain joins TRBV25-1 to TRBJ2-1; D ambiguous. This CDR3 region has 11 residues. Germline values: CDR1 MGHDK, CDR2 SYGVNS. The germline V and J ends were trimmed by 5 bases and 7 bases, with 6 bases remaining between them. CDR3 DNA sequence: TGTGCCAGCAGTTTCCTTAATGAGCAGTTCTTC. Protein sequence: CASSFLNEQFF.

This clone was detected once. The chain joins TRBV5-4 to TRBJ2-5; 9 bases align to TRBD2. J was trimmed by 5 bases and V by 0 bases; bases with no gene match: 5. The CDR3 covers 15 residues. Per the germline V gene, CDR1 is SGHNT and CDR2 is YYREEE (reference sequence). CDR3 nucleotides: TGTGCCAGCAGCTTGGAGATAGCGGGAGTGGAGACCCAGTACTTC. Its translation: CASSLEIAGVETQYF.

This clone was counted once. The chain couples TRBV11-2 to TRBJ2-7, with D uncertain. Trimming took 2 bases from V and 5 from J, leaving 7 bases between them. Germline V gives CDR1 SGHAT, CDR2 FQNNGV. CDR3 size: 12 residues. CDR3 amino acids: CASSLSHNEQYF. The CDR3 DNA reads TGTGCCAGCAGCTTATCCCACAACGAGCAGTACTTC.

This clone appeared once. The chain recombines TRBV7-9 with TRBJ1-1, with 7 bases aligning to TRBD1. CDR3 size: 14 residues. J gave up 6 bases and V 4 bases, and 8 bases lay outside the gene matches. Germline V gene data show CDR1 as SEHNR and CDR2 as FQNEAQ (reference sequence). CDR3 region: CASSSTGVMAEAFF. CDR3 DNA sequence: TGTGCCAGCAGCTCCACAGGGGTCATGGCTGAAGCTTTCTTT.

This chain joins TRBV13 and TRBJ2-5; D gene ambiguous. Germline CDR1 reads PRHDT; CDR2 reads FYEKMQ (reference sequence). The germline V and J ends were trimmed by 7 bases and 4 bases, with 13 bases remaining between them. The CDR3 is 13 residues long. The CDR3 sequence is CASTRTPGETQYF. CDR3 nucleotides: TGTGCCAGCACCCGGACCCCCGGAGAGACCCAGTACTTC.

The CDR3 DNA follows: TGTGTCATCTTTGGGAGGGGCACAGATACGCAGTATTTT. Residues: CVIFGRGTDTQYF. The chain employs TRBV7-9 and TRBJ2-3, with 7 nucleotides matching TRBD2. Germline CDR1 SEHNR, CDR2 FQNEAQ (reference sequence). The CDR3 is 13 residues long.

The rearrangement uses TRBV7-9 and TRBJ2-3; D not certain. V was shortened by 8 bases and J by 2 bases, with 17 bases between the two germline ends. CDR1 is SEHNR and CDR2 is FQNEAQ in the germline V gene (reference sequence). The CDR3 totals 15 residues. In nucleotides, the CDR3 is TGTGCCAGCCCCGACCCGGGCCGGAACACAGATACGCAGTATTTT. It yields the protein CASPDPGRNTDTQYF.

This clone was detected only a few times. The CDR3 here is CASSQDVSTEAFF. CDR3 in DNA: TGTGCCAGCAGCCAAGATGTTAGCACTGAAGCTTTCTTT. The rearrangement joins TRBV14 to TRBJ1-1; no firm D call. V was pared by 0 bases and J by 4 bases, with 6 bases between. The CDR3 length is 13 residues. Germline V gene sequence: CDR1 SGHDN, CDR2 FVKESK.

This rearrangement joins TRBV2 to TRBJ1-2; D perhaps matches TRBD1 (6 bases). CDR3 size: 16 residues. Between the trimmed V and J ends, which lost 4 bases and 7 bases, there was a span of 22 bases. Germline V gene data show CDR1 as SNHLY and CDR2 as FYNNEI. The CDR3, as DNA: TGTGCCAGCAGTGTGCAGGGGATCCCTCTAGTCGGTGGCTACACCTTC. This encodes CASSVQGIPLVGGYTF. Full variable domain (missing parts from reference TRBV2 and TRBJ1-2): EPEVTQTPSHQVTQMGQEVILRCVPISNHLYFYWYRQILGQKVEFLVSFYNNEISEKSEIFDDQFSVERPDGSNFTLKIRSTKLEDSAMYFCASSVQGIPLVGGYTFGSGTRLTVV.

The chain links TRBV27 to TRBJ1-4, with D hard to call. Deletions cut 8 bases from V and 0 bases from J, with 16 bases between. This CDR3 is built from 16 residues. Germline CDR1 and CDR2: MNHEY and SMNVEV (reference sequence). The CDR3 nucleotides read TGTGCCAGCCGCCCTGCGTACACTGCAACTAATGAAAAACTGTTTTTT. It encodes CASRPAYTATNEKLFF.

In DNA form, the CDR3 reads TGTGCCAGCAGTGAATCCGCCGGGGAGACCCAGTACTTC. Translation gives CASSESAGETQYF. This chain joins TRBV25-1 and TRBJ2-5, with D unresolved. The CDR3 spans 13 residues. Germline-derived CDR1 and CDR2 are MGHDK and SYGVNS. V was trimmed by 1 base and J by 5 bases, leaving 8 bases between them.

This rearrangement joins TRBV5-1 to TRBJ2-7; no clear D. Between the trimmed V and J ends, which lost 1 base and 2 bases, there was a span of 4 bases. The CDR3 covers 12 residues. Germline V CDR1 and CDR2: SGHRS, YFSETQ. The DNA of the CDR3 is TGCGCCAGCAGCTTGCACCCCTACGAGCAGTACTTC. Encoded protein: CASSLHPYEQYF.

This clone was recorded once. The chain has TRBV7-9 and TRBJ2-3, with 7 bases lining up with TRBD2. Trimming at V came to 5 bases and at J to 0 bases, leaving 14 bases not matched to a gene. The germline gives CDR1 SEHNR, CDR2 FQNEAQ (reference sequence). The CDR3 loop spans 18 amino acids. This CDR3 is CASSDSQRETTSTDTQYF. The DNA of the CDR3 is TGTGCCAGCAGCGATTCACAGCGGGAAACTACTAGCACAGATACGCAGTATTTT.

The chain recombines TRBV11-1 with TRBJ1-1; D unresolved. Trimming took 6 bases from V and 8 from J, leaving 13 bases between them. CDR1 and CDR2 from the germline V gene are SGHAT and FQDESV (reference sequence). The CDR3 is made up of 12 amino acids. The CDR3, as DNA: TGTGCCAGCAGAGCCGGACTCAACGAAGCTTTCTTT. Translated: CASRAGLNEAFF.

The chain combines TRBV30 with TRBJ1-1; D not resolved. CDR1 and CDR2 from the germline V gene are GTSNPN and SVGIG (reference sequence). Trimming left V 3 bases short and J 11 bases short, with 16 bases between. This CDR3 has 12 residues. CDR3 amino acids: CAWSAGGPEAFF. CDR3 coding DNA: TGTGCCTGGAGCGCTGGAGGGCCAGAGGCTTTCTTT.

The V call is TRBV19, the J call TRBJ2-7; weak D call: TRBD1 (6 bases). With 3 bases removed from V and 2 bases from J, the gap between germline ends came to 14 bases. The germline V gene has CDR1 LNHDA and CDR2 SQIVND (reference sequence). The CDR3 runs 15 residues. CDR3 loop: CASSMNRALPYEQYF. In DNA, the CDR3 is TGTGCCAGTAGTATGAACAGGGCGCTTCCCTACGAGCAGTACTTC.

The chain uses TRBV19 and TRBJ2-3; 11 positions match TRBD2. Germline V lookup: CDR1 LNHDA, CDR2 SQIVND (reference sequence). The CDR3 is made up of 17 amino acids. The J segment lost 0 bases and the V segment lost 5 bases, leaving 7 bases of the junction unmatched. The CDR3 DNA is TGTGCCAGTAGTGCGAAGGGACTAGCGGCTAGCACAGATACGCAGTATTTT. Its protein product is CASSAKGLAASTDTQYF.

This clone was counted once. The gene calls are TRBV7-9 and TRBJ2-1, with 7 bases fitting TRBD1. Germline V gene data show CDR1 as SEHNR and CDR2 as FQNEAQ (reference sequence). The CDR3 has 13 residues. The J segment lost 3 bases and the V segment lost 8 bases, leaving 4 bases of the junction unmatched. In nucleotides, the CDR3 is TGTGCCAGCCGGGACAGCGTCTACAATGAGCAGTTCTTC. This sequence encodes CASRDSVYNEQFF.

This sequence joins TRBV7-2 and TRBJ2-3; 10 bases fit TRBD1. Germline trimming cut 4 bases from V and 4 bases from J; bases unmatched to any gene: 8. CDR3 length: 16 residues. The germline CDR1 and CDR2 sequences are SGHTA and FQGNSA. CDR3 loop: CASSYPRDRGADTQYF. CDR3 DNA: TGTGCCAGCAGCTATCCCCGGGACAGGGGCGCAGATACGCAGTATTTT. Filled out from reference TRBV7-2 and TRBJ2-3, the complete variable domain reads GAGVSQSPSNKVTEKGKDVELRCDPISGHTALYWYRQSLGQGLEFLIYFQGNSAPDKSGLPSDRFSAERTGGSVSTLTIQRTQQEDSAVYLCASSYPRDRGADTQYFGPGTRLTVL.

This clone was observed once. This chain uses TRBV10-3 with TRBJ2-3; 9 positions match TRBD1. The germline gives CDR1 ENHRY, CDR2 SYGVKD. The length of the CDR3 is 15 residues. After removal of 9 bases from V and 2 bases from J, the junction contained 9 bases not matched to a gene. DNA of the CDR3: TGTGCCATGGCCGGGACAGGGTACGACACAGATACGCAGTATTTT. It is translated as CAMAGTGYDTDTQYF.

The chain links TRBV30 to TRBJ2-3, with TRBD2 identical over 9 bases. CDR1 GTSNPN and CDR2 SVGIG come from the germline V gene (reference sequence). This CDR3 has 14 residues. V lost 4 bases to trimming and J lost 3 bases; unmatched junction nucleotides: 5. CDR3 protein: CAWKLAGLTDTQYF. CDR3 nucleotide sequence: TGTGCCTGGAAACTAGCGGGCCTTACAGATACGCAGTATTTT.

This clone was seen a handful of times. This chain links TRBV29-1 with TRBJ1-1, with TRBD1 matching over 9 bases. The CDR3 is 13 amino acids. After removal of 8 bases from V and 6 bases from J, the junction contained 10 bases not matched to a gene. Germline CDR1 SQVTM, CDR2 ANQGSEA. CDR3 coding DNA: TGCAGCATCCGGACAGGGGAAGGGGCTGAAGCTTTCTTT. Translation: CSIRTGEGAEAFF. Filled out from reference TRBV29-1 and TRBJ1-1, the complete variable domain reads SAVISQKPSRDICQRGTSLTIQCQVDSQVTMMFWYRQQPGQSLTLIATANQGSEATYESGFVIDKFPISRPNLTFSTLTVSNMSPEDSSIYLCSIRTGEGAEAFFGQGTRLTVV.

CDR3 sequence (DNA): TGCAGCGTCTACCTAGGGGTCATGAACACTGAAGCTTTCTTT. Translation gives CSVYLGVMNTEAFF. V is TRBV29-1 and J is TRBJ1-1; a weak D match, TRBD1 (5 bases). This CDR3 comprises 14 residues. Trimming pared 6 bases from V and 0 bases from J, leaving 14 bases between. Germline values: CDR1 SQVTM, CDR2 ANQGSEA.

A single count supports this clone. The rearrangement joins TRBV7-2 to TRBJ2-7, with D maybe TRBD2 (5 bases). The germline V gene encodes CDR1 SGHTA and CDR2 FQGNSA. There are 16 residues in the CDR3. Trimming cost V 5 bases and J 7 bases, with 24 bases left between them. In DNA, the CDR3 is TGTGCCAGCAGCCCGCCTTGGAGGCCCCAAGGAACGGAGCAGTACTTC. The encoded protein is CASSPPWRPQGTEQYF.